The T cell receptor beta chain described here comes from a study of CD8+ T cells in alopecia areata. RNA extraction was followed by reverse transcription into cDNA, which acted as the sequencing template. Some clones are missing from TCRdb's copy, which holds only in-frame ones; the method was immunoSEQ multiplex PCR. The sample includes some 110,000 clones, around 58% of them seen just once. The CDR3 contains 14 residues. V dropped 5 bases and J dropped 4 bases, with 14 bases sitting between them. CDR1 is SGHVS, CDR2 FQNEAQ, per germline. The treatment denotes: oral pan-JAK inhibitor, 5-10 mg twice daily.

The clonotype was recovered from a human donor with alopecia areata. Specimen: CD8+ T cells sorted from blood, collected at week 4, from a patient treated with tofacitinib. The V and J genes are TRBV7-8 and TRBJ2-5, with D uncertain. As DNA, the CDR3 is TGTGCCAGCAGCCCGACCCTAGGTCCAGAGACCCAGTACTTC. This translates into CASSPTLGPETQYF. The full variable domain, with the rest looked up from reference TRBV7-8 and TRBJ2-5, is GAGVSQSPRYKVAKRGQDVALRCDPISGHVSLFWYQQALGQGPEFLTYFQNEAQLDKSGLPSDRFFAERPEGSVSTLKIQRTQQEDSAVYLCASSPTLGPETQYFGPGTRLLVL.